This record concerns one T cell receptor beta chain sequence. The data were taken from a study of control samples from healthy donors and cancer patients. Sequenced by immunoSEQ multiplex PCR; TCRdb stores in-frame clones only, minus some. The sample holds approximately 90,000 clones, just over 90% seen once. The CDR3 covers 15 residues. The V end lost 5 bases, the J end lost 6 bases, and 17 bases lay between the germline ends. Looked up from germline, CDR1 is LNHDA and CDR2 is SQIVND (reference sequence). The V gene is TRBV19, the J gene TRBJ2-1; D might be TRBD1 (6 bases). The specimen sequenced was blood. This sequence was found in a woman in her twenties or thirties in good health. CDR3 sequence reads: CASSYDRPGGNEQFF. The CDR3 DNA reads TGTGCCAGTAGTTACGACAGGCCCGGCGGCAATGAGCAGTTCTTC.